This T cell receptor beta chain came from a study of shared clonotypes between healthy human individuals (dated by TCRdb to 2019 to 2021). Background for the entire study: The cohort comprised a couple of women and a few men aged 18 to 49 years. Per donor, three plates each were used for CD4 naive and CD4 memory, two for CD8 naive, and one for CD8 memory. To estimate repertoire size and how much clonotype sharing occurs between individuals, the study deeply sequenced the blood TCR repertoires of five healthy adults. Different laboratories and diverse techniques were used to prepare libraries and sequence TCR repertoires, to increase sequencing depth and limit assay-specific biases. Per donor, leukapheresis produced somewhere between about 0.94 and 8.9 billion PBMCs.

Using the deep immunoSEQ assay, multiplex PCR amplified TCR CDR3 regions from genomic DNA. Extracted genomic DNA from each cell subset was distributed evenly across all wells of several immunoSEQ 96-well plates, and each plate was treated as a replicate. For sorted subsets, each replicate PCR was loaded with 150 to 250 ng genomic DNA, equivalent to approximately 33,000 T cell genomes. Purified libraries were measured with a Qubit 3.0 fluorometer, size-checked on a Bioanalyzer 2100, and measured again with the KAPA Library Quantification kit. Every immunoSEQ 96-well plate was sequenced on a separate single-read 150-cycle Illumina NextSeq 550 flow cell. As for the original processing: Because the immunoSEQ output included only junctional sequences and no quality scores, the filtering could not be the same as the filtering used for full-length reads. Sequences were annotated with PyIR, a Python wrapper for IgBLAST v1.9, using IMGT germline references to assign V/J genes and CDR3. Reads were removed for weak V/J assignments (E-value above 1e-6), missing CDR3, stop codons, out-of-frame junctions, or ambiguous translated residues. V3J clonotypes were defined as sequences sharing an identical inferred V gene, J gene, and CDR3 amino acid sequence. The percentage overlap between two repertoires was calculated by dividing the number of shared unique clonotypes by the size of the smaller repertoire. Richness of each repertoire was evaluated using RTK rarefaction, the Chao1 estimator, and Recon v2.1 estimates of unobserved clonotypes. For all TCRbeta clonotypes obtained by the gDNA method from a few donors, generation probabilities were computed with OLGA. The table comes from immuneACCESS by way of TCRdb, which keeps in-frame sequences with V and J called. Part of the clones is missing from these tables; in studies checked, under half for an unresolved V gene and the rest for unknown reasons. The DNA was the basis for D and trimming; V, J and clone size are from that table. Within this sample are hundreds of thousands of clones, with 92% of them counted one time only. Approximately 24% of the sample comes from the top ten.

CD8 naive samples consisted of CD45RO-negative cells that were positively selected for CCR7, yielding a CD45RA+CCR7+ population without TemRA cells. The donors were healthy, HIV-negative adults with no recently reported acute infections or vaccinations. Only Caucasian adults living in Nashville, Tennessee, USA were represented among the donors. Blood was collected by leukapheresis, and PBMCs were isolated by Ficoll-Histopaque density gradient centrifugation and then cryopreserved in liquid nitrogen vapor phase. Analytical flow cytometry was used to check the purity and quantity of every magnetically sorted T cell population. Each sorted fraction had its genomic DNA isolated and then quantified by UV absorbance on a Nanodrop 2000c. A remark on this clone: The antigen this receptor binds is unknown. Base qualities are not recorded, but no much larger clone differs from it by a single base.

Overall study results and their limits: Even with the large sequencing depth, rarefaction of the sorted-subset datasets indicated that sequencing was incomplete. When a handful of donors were compared, the shared fraction of clonotypes was 5% to 6.5% for naive CD4, roughly 3.3% for naive CD8, 2.3% for memory CD4, and 0.35% to 0.4% for memory CD8. Estimated clonotype richness was generally larger for naive than for memory subsets. Higher generation probabilities were observed for clonotypes shared by all four sorted-subset donors than for non-shared clonotypes. Sampling was limited to blood, and TCR repertoires in tissue likely differ from TCR repertoires in blood. The genetic and exposure-history diversity represented was limited by the small number of donors. Based on pairwise subsampling, the degree of clonotype sharing among donors was expected to be affected by sequencing depth.

The trim is 9 bases for V and 0 bases for J, with a gap of 15 bases between the germline ends. According to the germline V gene, CDR1 reads MDHEN and CDR2 reads SYDVKM. The CDR3 runs 15 amino acids, cysteine and phenylalanine included. Solely the CDR3 DNA is kept, with 45 bases framed from the first base. Sequenced material: naive CD8+ T cells sorted from blood. The sample's cell subset or site label, in plain terms: CD45RA+CCR7+. This TCR derives from a man aged 30 to 39 in good health. Recombination linked TRBV28 to TRBJ2-4; possibly the D gene is TRBD1, per 5 matching bases. The DNA is as follows: TGTGCCAGTAGGGGTGCGGTCCTAGCCAAAAACATTCAGTACTTC. This sequence encodes CASRGAVLAKNIQYF. The variable domain in full, with residues beyond the CDR3 obtained from the reference TRBV28 and TRBJ2-4 genes, is DVKVTQSSRYLVKRTGEKVFLECVQDMDHENMFWYRQDPGLGLRLIYFSYDVKMKEKGDIPEGYSVSREKKERFSLILESASTNQTSMYLCASRGAVLAKNIQYFGAGTRLSVL.